The T cell receptor (beta chain) under discussion was sequenced for a study of radiotherapy plus CTLA-4 blockade in lung cancer. Study overall: Disease control was achieved by around 32% of patients, and objective responses by about 19%.

Participants had chemo-refractory metastatic non-small-cell lung cancer and were treated with focal radiation plus ipilimumab CTLA-4 blockade. The repertoire was sequenced with immunoSEQ multiplex PCR; TCRdb's copy has only in-frame clones and lacks some. The repertoire holds more than 95,000 clones, with roughly 80% as singletons. The CDR3 totals 13 residues. Germline V gives CDR1 SGHAT, CDR2 FQDESV (reference sequence). Losses at the gene ends were 8 bases for V and 5 bases for J; bases not matched to a gene: 6. The receptor comes from a human donor with non-small cell lung cancer who had a partial response to radiotherapy plus ipilimumab. The chain employs TRBV11-1 and TRBJ2-5, with 9 bases lining up with TRBD1. The sequenced sample was peripheral blood, obtained from a patient treated with radiotherapy plus ipilimumab. CDR3 in amino acids: CASGTGSSETQYF. The CDR3 DNA reads as TGTGCCAGCGGGACAGGGAGCAGTGAGACCCAGTACTTC.